A single sample is the source of the 27 T cell receptor beta chains below, sequenced in a study of T-cell reconstitution after alpha-beta-depleted transplantation in children. Unique molecular identifiers were incorporated when the TCRbeta library was constructed. One entry per CDR3 protein, called by TCRdb with MiXCR from the PCR reads. Here the sample spans 500,000 or so distinct CDR3 sequences, about an eighth being singletons. The specimen comprised PBMCs, mostly from graft donor cells, sampled 180 days after TCRalphabeta/CD19-depleted stem cell transplant. All receptors come from a female patient under 10 years old who had a stem cell transplant for aplastic anemia, so the T cells may come from the graft donor.

The chain recombines TRBV5-6 with TRBJ2-1, with 12 bases aligning to TRBD2. This CDR3 contains 19 residues. Trimming cost V 0 bases and J 10 bases; bases outside gene matches: 17. CDR1 is SGHDT and CDR2 is YYEEEE in the germline V gene. The CDR3 here is CASSLARTSGTRSPMEQFF. The CDR3 nucleotides read TGTGCCAGCAGCTTGGCCCGGACTAGCGGGACCCGTTCCCCAATGGAGCAGTTCTTC. Full variable domain (rest looked up from reference TRBV5-6 and TRBJ2-1): DAGVTQSPTHLIKTRGQQVTLRCSPKSGHDTVSWYQQALGQGPQFIFQYYEEEERQRGNFPDRFSGHQFPNYSSELNVNALLLGDSALYLCASSLARTSGTRSPMEQFFGPGTRLTVL.

This sequence joins TRBV7-3 and TRBJ2-5, with D unclear. This CDR3 has 19 residues. Germline loops: CDR1 SGHTA, CDR2 FQGTGA. The ends were cut back, 2 bases at V and 2 bases at J, with 24 bases in the middle. CDR3 residues: CASSLLTWVVGWKQETQYF. In DNA, the CDR3 is TGTGCCAGCAGCTTACTTACGTGGGTCGTCGGCTGGAAACAAGAGACCCAGTACTTC.

The chain combines TRBV6-1 with TRBJ1-5; D is uncertain. Germline values: CDR1 MNHNS, CDR2 SASEGT. CDR3 size: 10 residues. CDR3 DNA: TGTGCGGTGGGATCTCAGCCCCAGCATTTT. It codes for CAVGSQPQHF.

The gene calls are TRBV20-1 and TRBJ2-3; D might be TRBD1 or TRBD2, each matching 5 bases. Germline V gives CDR1 DFQATT, CDR2 SNEGSKA (reference sequence). This CDR3 has 13 residues. V lost 1 base to trimming and J lost 2 bases, with 7 bases between them. CDR3 bases: TGCAGTGCTAGAGGGGGGATCACAGATACGCAGTATTTT. Translated, it gives CSARGGITDTQYF.

The chain couples TRBV5-1 to TRBJ2-1; either TRBD1 or TRBD2 may fit D (7 bases each). V shed 2 bases and J shed 6 bases, with 12 bases lying between them. The CDR3 totals 14 residues. CDR1 is SGHRS, CDR2 YFSETQ, per germline. CDR3 amino acids: CASSFGGDSNEQFF. The CDR3 DNA follows: TGCGCCAGCAGCTTTGGGGGGGACAGCAATGAGCAGTTCTTC.

The V gene is TRBV3-1, the J gene TRBJ2-7; 10 nucleotides align to TRBD1. Germline-derived CDR1 and CDR2 are LGHDT and YNNKEL (reference sequence). The J segment lost 2 bases and the V segment lost 4 bases, leaving 5 bases of the junction unmatched. The CDR3 has 15 amino acids. CDR3 region: CASSRATGGPYEQYF. As DNA, the CDR3 is TGTGCCAGCAGCCGGGCGACAGGGGGCCCCTACGAGCAGTACTTC.

Many counts were recorded for this clonotype. V and J are TRBV20-1 and TRBJ2-1; no reliable D call. Trimming took off 3 bases at V and 4 bases at J, with 10 bases between the two ends. Germline V gene lookup returns CDR1 DFQATT and CDR2 SNEGSKA (reference sequence). The CDR3 loop spans 13 amino acids. CDR3 nucleotides: TGCAGTGCTAGTAACTCGCCGTACAATGAGCAGTTCTTC. It is translated as CSASNSPYNEQFF.

The chain links TRBV15 to TRBJ2-5; the D gene could be TRBD1 or TRBD2 (5 bases each). The germline gives CDR1 LNHNV, CDR2 YYDKDF (reference sequence). Trimming pared 8 bases from V and 5 bases from J, leaving 9 bases between. The CDR3 consists of 11 residues. CDR3 in amino acids: CATGRGETQYF. CDR3 coding DNA: TGTGCCACCGGCCGGGGCGAGACCCAGTACTTC.

This clonotype was counted only a few times. The chain uses TRBV4-3 and TRBJ2-1; 11 nucleotides agree with TRBD2. The CDR3 is made up of 16 amino acids. V was pared by 2 bases and J by 2 bases, with 2 bases of the junction left unmatched. Germline V lookup: CDR1 LGHNA, CDR2 YSLEER. The CDR3: CASSQLAGGTYNEQFF. For the CDR3, the DNA is TGCGCCAGCAGCCAACTAGCGGGAGGTACCTACAATGAGCAGTTCTTC.

The sample holds a few counts of this clonotype. The chain recombines TRBV19 with TRBJ1-5; maybe TRBD1 (5 bases). The CDR3 has 15 amino acids. Germline lookup yields CDR1 LNHDA and CDR2 SQIVND (reference sequence). Trimming removed 6 bases from V and 0 bases from J, with 12 bases in between. The CDR3 DNA reads as TGTGCCAGTAGGACAGTCAAGAATAGCAATCAGCCCCAGCATTTT. This gives the protein CASRTVKNSNQPQHF.

This clonotype was seen at least ten times. V usage is TRBV20-1 and J usage is TRBJ2-7; D might be TRBD1 (5 bases). The ends were cut back, 3 bases at V and 6 bases at J, with 9 bases in the middle. The V gene's germline CDR1 is DFQATT and CDR2 SNEGSKA (reference sequence). The CDR3 extends over 11 amino acids. CDR3 protein: CSASRVGEQYV. The CDR3, as DNA: TGCAGTGCTAGCAGGGTAGGCGAGCAGTACGTC.

This clonotype has only a few counts. The chain links TRBV4-3 to TRBJ2-1; D is uncertain. The germline CDR1 and CDR2 sequences are LGHNA and YSLEER. This CDR3 spans 15 amino acids. V gave up 1 base and J gave up 3 bases, with 10 bases separating them. CDR3 in amino acids: CASSQGVGNYNEQFF. In DNA, the CDR3 is TGCGCCAGCAGCCAAGGAGTGGGGAACTACAATGAGCAGTTCTTC.

Ten or more counts support this clonotype. The chain has TRBV5-6 and TRBJ2-7, with TRBD1 matching 8 bases. With 2 bases clipped from V and 3 bases from J, the junction kept 4 bases outside the gene matches. Germline loops: CDR1 SGHDT, CDR2 YYEEEE. CDR3 length equals 14 residues. The CDR3 coding sequence is TGTGCCAGCAGCTTCGGACAGGGTAACTACGAGCAGTACGTC. It encodes CASSFGQGNYEQYV.

This clonotype occurred a few times. The rearrangement joins TRBV7-2 to TRBJ2-3; 7 positions match TRBD2. Trimming cost V 2 bases and J 3 bases; bases outside gene matches: 5. Germline V lookup: CDR1 SGHTA, CDR2 FQGNSA. The CDR3 is 15 residues long. The CDR3 protein is CASSLFAGVTDTQYF. The CDR3, as DNA: TGTGCCAGCAGCTTATTTGCGGGAGTGACAGATACGCAGTATTTT.

This sequence joins TRBV14 and TRBJ2-7; no clear D gene. The CDR3 consists of 14 residues. Germline-derived CDR1 and CDR2 are SGHDN and FVKESK. The V gene lost 0 bases and the J gene lost 5 bases, with 11 bases spanning the gap. The CDR3 loop reads CASSQEYGSNEQYF. The CDR3 region has the DNA TGTGCCAGCAGCCAAGAATACGGGTCGAACGAGCAGTACTTC.

This clonotype occurred many times. The J gene is TRBJ1-1, the V gene TRBV20-1, with D possibly being TRBD1 (6 bases). V shed 1 base and J shed 0 bases, with 12 bases lying between them. CDR3 length: 15 residues. Germline CDR1 is DFQATT and CDR2 is SNEGSKA (reference sequence). For the CDR3, the DNA is TGCAGTGCTAGAGGTCGACAGGAACTGAACACTGAAGCTTTCTTT. Translated, it gives CSARGRQELNTEAFF.

The rearrangement links TRBV27 to TRBJ2-3; maybe TRBD1 (5 bases). CDR1 is MNHEY, CDR2 SMNVEV, per germline (reference sequence). Trimming pared 6 bases from V and 2 bases from J, leaving 15 bases between. The CDR3 has 15 amino acids. CDR3 sequence (DNA): TGTGCCAGCAGCTACGGACAACTAAACACAGATACGCAGTATTTT. This translates into CASSYGQLNTDTQYF.

The J gene is TRBJ1-3, the V gene TRBV14; D unresolved. Trimming took off 5 bases at V and 0 bases at J, with 11 bases between the two ends. Germline values: CDR1 SGHDN, CDR2 FVKESK. The CDR3 loop spans 15 amino acids. The CDR3 spells CASSMLTGSGNTIYF. The DNA for the CDR3 is TGTGCCAGCAGCATGCTCACCGGCTCTGGAAACACCATATATTTT.

V is TRBV29-1 and J is TRBJ2-5, with unresolved D. The CDR3 extends over 10 amino acids. Trimming pared 4 bases from V and 2 bases from J, leaving 2 bases between. CDR1 is SQVTM, CDR2 ANQGSEA, per germline. CDR3 amino acids: CSVAQETQYF. DNA for the CDR3: TGCAGCGTTGCACAAGAGACCCAGTACTTC.

The V gene is TRBV14, the J gene TRBJ2-2; D might be TRBD1 (5 bases). Germline CDR1 and CDR2: SGHDN and FVKESK. Trimming removed 8 bases from V and 6 bases from J, with 13 bases in between. This CDR3 contains 13 residues. In DNA, the CDR3 is TGTGCCAGCGCAGGGCTATTCTCCGGGGAGCTGTTTTTT. This gives the protein CASAGLFSGELFF.

This chain joins TRBV28 and TRBJ1-2; D gene unclear. The germline V gene encodes CDR1 MDHEN and CDR2 SYDVKM. This CDR3 region has 13 residues. V lost 2 bases, J lost 3 bases, and 7 bases lay in between. Here the CDR3 DNA reads TGTGCCAGCAGTTTACGGACGGACTATGGCTACACCTTC. It translates to CASSLRTDYGYTF.

For this clonotype: Since a much larger clone is just one base distant, this may be a read error. The V call is TRBV12-3 or TRBV12-4, the J call TRBJ1-4, with 11 bases identical to TRBD1. The CDR3 totals 19 residues. The CDR3 spells CTSSSSGQGDGPTNEKLFF. CDR3 nucleotides: TGTACCAGCAGTTCATCGGGACAGGGGGACGGACCAACTAATGAAAAACTGTTTTTT.

This clonotype showed up just a few times. This rearrangement joins TRBV19 to TRBJ2-1, with 14 bases that match TRBD2. The germline V gene has CDR1 LNHDA and CDR2 SQIVND (reference sequence). This CDR3 contains 19 residues. Losses at the gene ends were 7 bases for V and 3 bases for J; bases not matched to a gene: 14. The CDR3 here is CASTTPIPGLAGDYNEQFF. CDR3 coding DNA: TGTGCCAGTACCACCCCCATTCCGGGACTAGCGGGGGACTACAATGAGCAGTTCTTC.

In this sample, this clonotype turned up a few times. The rearrangement uses TRBV28 and TRBJ2-1, with D unresolved. Trimming removed 5 bases from V and 4 bases from J, with 15 bases in between. The germline CDR1 and CDR2 sequences are MDHEN and SYDVKM. The CDR3 has 15 amino acids. The CDR3 loop reads CASSPAPSLYNEQFF. The CDR3 region has the DNA TGTGCCAGCAGTCCCGCGCCCTCTCTTTACAATGAGCAGTTCTTC.

This clonotype appeared a few times. V usage is TRBV20-1 and J usage is TRBJ2-7, with TRBD2 matching over 7 bases. CDR1 and CDR2 (germline): DFQATT, SNEGSKA (reference sequence). With 1 base clipped from V and 5 bases from J, the junction kept 8 bases outside the gene matches. This CDR3 is built from 14 residues. CDR3 loop: CSARGPAGANEQYF. The CDR3 DNA is TGCAGTGCTAGAGGACCGGCGGGAGCTAACGAGCAGTACTTC.

V and J are TRBV5-1 and TRBJ2-1; D possibly corresponds to TRBD2 (6 bases). V was clipped by 4 bases and J by 0 bases, with 14 bases between them. This CDR3 is built from 16 residues. CDR1 is SGHRS, CDR2 YFSETQ, per germline. The CDR3 loop is CASSPTVGSSYNEQFF. The CDR3 DNA reads as TGCGCCAGCAGCCCTACTGTCGGGAGCTCCTACAATGAGCAGTTCTTC.

As to this clonotype: This sequence may be a read error, since a much larger clone differs from it by one base. The chain recombines TRBV12-3 or TRBV12-4 with TRBJ1-1, with 7 positions matching TRBD1. This CDR3 contains 13 residues. Unmatched junction bases numbered 5, after V lost 6 bases and J lost 4 bases. The CDR3 DNA is TGTGCCAGCAGGCCACAGGGGACCACTGAAGCTTTCTTT. Translated: CASRPQGTTEAFF.